What follows describes a single T cell receptor beta chain. It lacks a known antigen. At one boundary the junction diverges from the germline segment, which might be a read error. This record belongs to a study of blood T cells in healthy people across ages (dated by TCRdb to the mid-2010s). Describing the broader study: Template switching captured roughly one uniquely barcoded TCR beta cDNA molecule per two T cells in model experiments. To track age-related changes in TCR beta repertoire diversity, the study relied on deep sequencing normalized with unique cDNA molecular identifiers. Donors were grouped into four age groups: young (average roughly 15 years), middle-aged (about 40), aged (approximately 67) and long-lived (approximately 82). To avoid experimental bias, donors of different ages were randomly spread across the sequencing lanes. Two additional independent replicas of 1 million unique cDNA reads from the same blood draw were analyzed for two donors (one aged 18 to 29 and one aged 80 or older). The full study reports these points: Because donor CMV infection status was unknown, age-related changes in expanded clonotypes were potentially confounded. Observed TCR beta diversity per million T cells fell roughly linearly with age, and a significant reduction was already apparent by age roughly 41. Estimates of total diversity from one million sequenced T cells were regarded as lower bounds and underestimates. Compared with the aged group, the long-lived group had more naive CD4+ T cells, fewer expanded clones and increased TCR diversity, suggesting age selection. Bulk unsorted PBMC profiling prevented conclusive comparison of naive and antigen-experienced compartments. There was a strong correlation between observed TCR beta diversity and the percentage of naive T cells measured by flow cytometry.

Libraries were prepared through 5' RACE. Sequencer: Illumina HiSeq 2500. A second PCR of about 7 to 12 cycles was run with a J-beta primer mix and a sample-barcoded 5' primer. A unique molecular identifier was introduced onto each TCR beta cDNA molecule by a template-switch 5' adaptor carrying 12 random nucleotides. Each sample yielded at least 2.5 million CDR3-containing paired-end reads. First-strand cDNA synthesis was performed from all RNA using the Mint cDNA synthesis kit, with priming by a TRBC-specific oligonucleotide. After uracil-DNA glycosylase treatment, a first 18-cycle PCR used universal primers M1SS and BC2_uni_R on all cDNA. The paper's processing steps were these. For normalization, 1 million high-quality reads, each with a distinct molecular identifier, were randomly selected from each sample. Reads with shared molecular identifiers were discarded instead of being binned into consensus sequences. CDR3 identification, clonotype clustering and error correction used MiTCR with a Q25 quality threshold and the strictest error-elimination algorithm. A nonparametric unseen species model with Euler transformation was used to estimate lower-bound total TCR beta diversity. The public reads were quality trimmed at Q25 with fastp and then assembled into clones with MiXCR by TCRdb, keeping productive beta chains. Entries that share a CDR3 protein sequence are merged under the most common genes and DNA. The V and J calls were not made by the authors but by TCRdb's processing. The sample includes about 1,500,000 distinct CDR3 sequences, with roughly 27% observed a single time. The ten largest clones capture 7.7% of the sample.

The approximately 40 donors, aged about 6 to 100 years, were systemically healthy Caucasian individuals from Russia. Each donor gave ten milliliters of peripheral blood, drawn into EDTA-treated Vacutainer tubes. PBMCs were isolated by Ficoll-Paque density-gradient centrifugation, with at least 6 million obtained per sample. Total RNA, at least 5 micrograms per sample, was extracted from PBMCs with Trizol reagent. Naive CD45RAhigh/CD27high T cell percentages were measured by flow cytometry on a PBMC aliquot from every donor. CDR1 ENHRY and CDR2 SYGVKD are derived from the germline V gene. Including the terminal cysteine and phenylalanine, the CDR3 comprises 12 residues. The kept DNA is CDR3 alone, 36 bases in frame from the first base.

This clonotype was obtained from a woman aged 25-40 years in good health. The rearranged chain carries TRBV10-3 and TRBJ2-1, with the D gene not confidently named. Sequenced material: blood. The DNA sequence is given as TGTGCCATCAGTGACAACTACGATGAGCAGTTCTTC. Its protein reads: CAISDNYDEQFF.